This TCR beta chain was sequenced for a study of CD4 T cells in relation to SARS-CoV-2 and coronaviruses. Study conclusions and caveats: The cross-reactivity analysis covered only spike protein, not other viral proteins. Crossreactive clones expanded significantly less to SARS-CoV-2 than monoreactive clones.

As to this clone: The antigen is unknown.

Unexposed donor CD4+ T cells date from about 2011-2018, before the COVID-19 pandemic. CD4+ T cells were isolated from the cells after around 10 days of culture. Unexposed-donor CD4+ T cells were probed with SARS-CoV-2 S/N and four cold-coronavirus spikes, cells permitting. Each well had about 2.1 million PBMCs in approximately 5.1% human AB serum with IL-2. TCRdb's copy holds only in-frame clones and misses some; the assay was immunoSEQ multiplex PCR. There are tens of thousands of clones in the sample; around 79% occur only once, and roughly 18% lies in the top ten. Looked up from germline, CDR1 is ENHRY and CDR2 is SYGVKD. The CDR3 totals 15 residues. Trimming left V 0 bases short and J 2 bases short, with 7 bases between.

V and J are TRBV10-3 and TRBJ2-2; no definite D call. This sequence was found in a human donor in good health. Input material: CD4+ T cells from PBMCs, cultured in vitro. CDR3 amino acids: CAISESGPNTGELFF. CDR3 sequence (DNA): TGTGCCATCAGTGAGTCTGGGCCTAACACCGGGGAGCTGTTTTTT.